In its sample, the clone carrying this T cell receptor (beta chain) was seen once. What it binds is unknown. These data are taken from a study of shared clonotypes between healthy human individuals. Study-level points and caveats: The rarefaction results pointed to incomplete sorted-subset sequencing despite large depth. Naive subsets generally exceeded memory subsets in estimated richness. Relative to their counterparts shared across all four donors, non-shared clonotypes exhibited diminished generation probabilities.

The CDR3 is made up of 13 amino acids. V lost 7 bases, J lost 6 bases, and 14 bases lay in between. CDR1 SEHNR and CDR2 FQNEAQ come from the germline V gene (reference sequence). For each subset, genomic DNA was distributed in equal portions over several immunoSEQ plates. Profiling relied on immunoSEQ multiplex PCR, and the TCRdb table lists in-frame clones only, not all of them. The sample contains over a million clones, about 84% of which appear only once. Sequencing was done on a sample of memory CD4+ T cells from PBMCs. Sample subset: CD45RA-negative fraction. The receptor was derived from a man aged 18 to 30 in good health. Some clones in this sample may be carry-over from other donors' samples. The V call is TRBV7-9, the J call TRBJ2-3, with D perhaps TRBD2 (6 bases). CDR3 DNA: TGTGCCAGCACCTCTAGCGCCGCGGATACGCAGTATTTT. This gives the protein CASTSSAADTQYF. Full variable domain (outside the CDR3, taken from reference TRBV7-9 and TRBJ2-3): DTGVSQNPRHKITKRGQNVTFRCDPISEHNRLYWYRQTLGQGPEFLTYFQNEAQLEKSRLLSDRFSAERPKGSFSTLEIQRTEQGDSAMYLCASTSSAADTQYFGPGTRLTVL.